Below, one TCR beta chain is given with its context. The target antigen is unknown. The data stem from a study of T cell repertoires in cytomegalovirus infection. Study information: Recently identified HLA-C-restricted and well-studied HLA-B-restricted CMV epitopes were used. Public TCR beta signatures provided an indication of both CMV infection and a matching HLA type. General study points: The response measured ex vivo was dominated by TCR beta clonotypes (HLA-C-restricted and CMV-specific). Cumulative public TCR beta family frequency identified carriers of CMV plus the relevant HLA.

Trimming took 4 bases from V and 0 from J, leaving 10 bases between them. CDR1 and CDR2 (germline): ENHRY, SYGVKD. The CDR3 sequence is 16 residues long. TCRdb re-analysed the reads in MiXCR, keeping a single row per CDR3 protein. The sample has some 940,000 distinct CDR3 sequences, around 29% seen once. This material consisted of cultured CD8+ T cells from PBMCs, taken from culture after CMV antigen stimulation. The chain combines TRBV10-3 with TRBJ2-6, with D perhaps matching TRBD2 (5 bases). This TCR was recovered from a human donor in good health (CMV status not recorded). Some clones in this sample may be carry-over from other donors' samples. This CDR3 reads CAISGGPSSGANVLTF. As DNA, the CDR3 is TGTGCCATCAGTGGCGGGCCGAGCTCTGGGGCCAACGTCCTGACTTTC.